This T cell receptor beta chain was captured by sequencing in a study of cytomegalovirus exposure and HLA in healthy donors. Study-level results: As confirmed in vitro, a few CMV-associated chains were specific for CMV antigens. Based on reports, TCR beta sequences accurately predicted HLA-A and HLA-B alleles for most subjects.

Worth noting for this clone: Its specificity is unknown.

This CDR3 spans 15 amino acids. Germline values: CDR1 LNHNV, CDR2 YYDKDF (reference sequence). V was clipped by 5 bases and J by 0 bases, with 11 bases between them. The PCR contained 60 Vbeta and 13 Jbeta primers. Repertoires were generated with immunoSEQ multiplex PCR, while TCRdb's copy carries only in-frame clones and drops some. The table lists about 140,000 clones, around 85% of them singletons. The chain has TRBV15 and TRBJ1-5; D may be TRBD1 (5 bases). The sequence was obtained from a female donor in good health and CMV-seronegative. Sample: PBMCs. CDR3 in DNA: TGTGCCACCAGCCAGGGCGAGTATAGCAATCAGCCCCAGCATTTT. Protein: CATSQGEYSNQPQHF.